This T cell receptor (beta chain) is from a study of regulatory T cells in long-lasting Graves disease. Study observations and caveats: Whereas about a thousand public clonotypes were shared by new patients, persistent patients shared more, at 2,500 to 3,500.

Specified time point: persistent/refractory GD, antithyroid drugs over 5 years with positive TRAb. PBMCs were the source of the RNA used for TCR sequencing. An endocrinology department in Xi'an, China, supplied the patients. Collection of peripheral blood (about 10 milliliters) was done using EDTA tubes. This CDR3 is built from 12 residues. Germline V lookup: CDR1 SGHAT, CDR2 FQNNGV. Trimming cost V 1 base and J 5 bases, with 5 bases left between them. This clonotype was counted only a few times. Its antigen is still unknown. The TCR beta library used iRepertoire HTBI primers with Arm-PCR amplification of CDR3. Each CDR3 protein is one row after TCRdb ran MiXCR on the multiplex PCR reads. The data contain about 430,000 distinct CDR3 sequences, under 25% of them singletons.

The sample here was peripheral blood mononuclear cells (PBMCs), taken when the disease was refractory, from a patient treated with antithyroid drugs. The chain links TRBV11-2 to TRBJ2-5; D not certain. This TCR derives from a female donor with Graves disease. CDR3 sequence: CASSLGFETQYF. In DNA, the CDR3 is TGTGCCAGCAGCTTAGGTTTTGAGACCCAGTACTTC.